Presented here are 6 T cell receptor beta chains from one specimen sequenced in a study of T cells expressing NK-cell markers. No DNA is given; TCRdb re-called the 5' RACE reads and lists each CDR3 protein once. Its table records about 440,000 distinct CDR3 sequences. The sequenced sample consisted of blood T cells: a sorted CD56 or NKG2C T cell subset, CD4+ or CD8+ T cells, or bulk PBMC T cells (not recorded which). The receptor set was obtained from a woman between 18 and 75 years old in good health.

The chain has TRBV7-8 and TRBJ2-5; the TCRdb call, TRBD2, lacks DNA for checking. Looked up from germline, CDR1 is SGHVS and CDR2 is FQNEAQ. The CDR3 totals 15 residues. CDR3 in amino acids: CASRTSGDPQETQYF.

The rearrangement joins TRBV5-1 to TRBJ1-1; TCRdb calls TRBD1, which cannot be checked without DNA. Germline V gene lookup returns CDR1 SGHRS and CDR2 YFSETQ. This CDR3 has 16 residues. CDR3: CASSPGQGARNTEAFF.

The rearrangement uses TRBV12-3 or TRBV12-4 and TRBJ2-1; TCRdb proposes TRBD2, but this gene call is untestable without DNA. The CDR3 spans 15 residues. The CDR3 sequence: CASSSGLARRDEQFF.

The chain has TRBV6-1 and TRBJ2-5; TCRdb's D call, TRBD1, is unchecked because there is no DNA. CDR1 and CDR2 from the germline V gene are MNHNS and SASEGT. The CDR3 is 16 amino acids. The chain's CDR3 is CASRRRQGKGKETQYF.

This sequence joins TRBV7-2 and TRBJ2-1; the TRBD2 assignment by TCRdb is unverifiable without DNA. Germline V gives CDR1 SGHTA, CDR2 FQGNSA. This CDR3 is 14 amino acids long. CDR3 residues: CASSLETRGNEQFF. Filled out from reference TRBV7-2 and TRBJ2-1, the complete variable domain reads GAGVSQSPSNKVTEKGKDVELRCDPISGHTALYWYRQSLGQGLEFLIYFQGNSAPDKSGLPSDRFSAERTGGSVSTLTIQRTQQEDSAVYLCASSLETRGNEQFFGPGTRLTVL.

The V gene is TRBV20-1, the J gene TRBJ2-4; the TCRdb D gene call, TRBD1, has no DNA to confirm it. Germline V gives CDR1 DFQATT, CDR2 SNEGSKA (reference sequence). There are 16 residues in the CDR3. The CDR3 region is CSASGRSDLAKNIQYF.